This TCR beta chain was sequenced in a study of blood T cell repertoires in COVID-19. Study details: T cells, B-cell-depleted T cells, or PBMCs provided the cDNA or gDNA that served as material.

The CDR3 covers 16 residues. Germline V gene sequence: CDR1 SGHRS, CDR2 YFSETQ. The V gene end was trimmed by 3 bases and the J gene end by 2 bases; junction bases not matched to a gene: 4. Only in-frame clones appear in the TCRdb table, and some are missing; sequencing was by immunoSEQ multiplex PCR. The data contain under 80,000 clones, 70% to 90% of them seen just once; the ten biggest clones take up roughly 4.8%. This chain links TRBV5-1 with TRBJ1-4, with TRBD1 matching 10 bases. The TCR comes from a woman at least 80 years old with active or convalescent COVID-19. Sequencing was done on a sample of peripheral blood. CDR3 nucleotide sequence: TGCGCCAGCAGCTGGGGACAGGGGACGACTAATGAAAAACTGTTTTTT. It yields the protein CASSWGQGTTNEKLFF. The whole variable domain, filled in from reference TRBV5-1 and TRBJ1-4, reads KAGVTQTPRYLIKTRGQQVTLSCSPISGHRSVSWYQQTPGQGLQFLFEYFSETQRNKGNFPGRFSGRQFSNSRSEMNVSTLELGDSALYLCASSWGQGTTNEKLFFGSGTQLSVL.